This TCR beta chain was identified in a study of identical twins listed by TCRdb under 2016. Regarding the research as a whole: TCR alpha and beta repertoires from monozygotic twins, unrelated adults of various ages and cord blood were deep-sequenced to test whether fetal clonotypes persist. Replicate twin experiments were performed at different times using different library preparation protocols to rule out contamination. Summary of the overall study and its limitations: A weaker excess of twin sharing was found in beta out-of-frame sequences because the signal-to-noise ratio was lowered by fewer shared sequences. Compared with coincidental sharing between unrelated individuals, an excess of low generation-probability sequences was observed among out-of-frame TCR alpha sequences shared between twins. Because the same donors could not be followed over many years, the conclusions depended on cross-sectional statistical analysis. In monozygotic twins, out-of-frame TCR alpha sharing was systematically underestimated by recombination models, although the models agreed with sharing between unrelated individuals. Zero-insertion analyses could be partly confounded by invariant T cells such as MAIT and iNKT, although diverse VJ usage argued against such confounding for most clonotypes. Fewer insertions were carried by abundant cord blood beta clonotypes, a similar but weaker trend appeared in young adult naive repertoires, and no such trend appeared in memory repertoires.

Library preparation was by 5' RACE. The instrument given in TCRdb is Illumina HiSeq 2000. A universal primer binding site was introduced by template switching, and a unique molecular identifier was present in the final cDNA, enabling accurate counting of TCR cDNA molecules. Specific primers in the conserved constant-segment region were used to synthesize first-strand cDNA for TCR alpha and beta chains. To control for contamination, each cDNA library was double barcoded with a SMART-Mk sample barcode plus Illumina barcodes. Two successive PCR steps introduced TruSeq adapter sequences along with Illumina sample barcodes. The Illumina HiSeq platform was used with custom primers to sequence TCR alpha and beta cDNA libraries. The authors' pipeline ran thus. MiGEC was used to process raw reads and extract unique molecular identifiers, and MiXCR was used to find CDR3 positions. For each individual, recombination models were inferred using an EM algorithm with the repgenHMM and IGoR tools. Shared clonotype analysis was performed with the tcR package in R, normalizing sharing by the product of cloneset sizes. To study raw recombination free of thymic and clonal selection effects, out-of-frame nonproductive sequences were analyzed. TCRdb reprocessed the public reads (quality trimming at Q25 with fastp, clone calling with MiXCR) and kept in-frame beta chains. Rows merge per CDR3 protein into single entries with the most common DNA and genes. TCRdb's processing, not the authors' own work, is the source of the V and J calls. A total of fewer than 900,000 distinct CDR3 sequences appear in this sample, 21% of them only once. The top ten hold more than 4% of the sample.

The CDR3 sequence holds 13 residues, the cysteine and phenylalanine included. The retained sequence is limited to the CDR3, 39 bases, with the frame set at the first base. Relative to germline, V is 1 base shorter and J is 13 bases shorter, with 16 bases between their ends. The CDR1 and CDR2 encoded by the germline V gene are SGHTA and FQGNSA. All donors were healthy Caucasians. The twin cohort consisted of three pairs of female monozygotic twins, all aged about 18 to 29 years. Peripheral blood mononuclear cells were used as the source from which RNA for TCR libraries was isolated. With regard to this clonotype: Its target antigen remains unknown. No qualities accompany the bases; no much larger clone lies one base away.

The same sample was also studied in work on T cells expressing NK-cell markers. In that second paper, the authors write: In sorted CD3+CD56+NKG2C+, CD3+CD56+NKG2C- and CD3+CD56-NKG2C+ T-cell subsets from eight donors, TCR beta-chain repertoires were profiled. Seven of the eight sequenced donors were HCMV-seropositive and one was HCMV-seronegative. In several experiments an anti-gammadeltaTCR antibody was added to restrict sorting to alphabetaTCR-expressing T cells. In over five donors, the dominant CD3+CD56+NKG2C+ clonotypes were found to rank among the top 10 CD8+ clonotypes and to make up 1.0-7.0% of CD8+ T cells. Those dominant clonotypes were again the most abundant among CD3+CD56-NKG2C+ cells in a handful of donors, at 28.3-60.1%. Whether the expanded NKG2C-expressing T cell clones were specific for HCMV antigens was left unclear. The eight sequenced donors were randomly selected healthy volunteers, three men and five women. HCMV-specific IgG was detected in serum with a commercial ELISA kit to determine HCMV serostatus. For more than five donors, bulk peripheral blood T-cell repertoires were additionally sequenced from unsorted PBMC. Reads were demultiplexed and grouped by UMI with MIGEC, and clonotypes were assembled and quantified with MiTCR. Only TCR cDNA sequences supported by at least two reads were kept to exclude erroneous sequences. The tcR package was used for downstream repertoire analysis, with clonotypes matched between fractions based on CDR3 nucleotide sequence plus V segment. Antigen specificity was annotated against VDJdb with VDJmatch, allowing one amino acid substitution in CDR3.

Sequencing used PBMCs. The receptor was isolated from a woman between 18 and 30 years old in good health. This receptor chain uses TRBV7-2 and TRBJ2-5, and the D gene may be TRBD2, 5 bases matching. The sequenced DNA is TGTGCCAGCAGCTTAGGTGGCCGAGCGGCACGGTACTTC. The encoded protein is CASSLGGRAARYF.